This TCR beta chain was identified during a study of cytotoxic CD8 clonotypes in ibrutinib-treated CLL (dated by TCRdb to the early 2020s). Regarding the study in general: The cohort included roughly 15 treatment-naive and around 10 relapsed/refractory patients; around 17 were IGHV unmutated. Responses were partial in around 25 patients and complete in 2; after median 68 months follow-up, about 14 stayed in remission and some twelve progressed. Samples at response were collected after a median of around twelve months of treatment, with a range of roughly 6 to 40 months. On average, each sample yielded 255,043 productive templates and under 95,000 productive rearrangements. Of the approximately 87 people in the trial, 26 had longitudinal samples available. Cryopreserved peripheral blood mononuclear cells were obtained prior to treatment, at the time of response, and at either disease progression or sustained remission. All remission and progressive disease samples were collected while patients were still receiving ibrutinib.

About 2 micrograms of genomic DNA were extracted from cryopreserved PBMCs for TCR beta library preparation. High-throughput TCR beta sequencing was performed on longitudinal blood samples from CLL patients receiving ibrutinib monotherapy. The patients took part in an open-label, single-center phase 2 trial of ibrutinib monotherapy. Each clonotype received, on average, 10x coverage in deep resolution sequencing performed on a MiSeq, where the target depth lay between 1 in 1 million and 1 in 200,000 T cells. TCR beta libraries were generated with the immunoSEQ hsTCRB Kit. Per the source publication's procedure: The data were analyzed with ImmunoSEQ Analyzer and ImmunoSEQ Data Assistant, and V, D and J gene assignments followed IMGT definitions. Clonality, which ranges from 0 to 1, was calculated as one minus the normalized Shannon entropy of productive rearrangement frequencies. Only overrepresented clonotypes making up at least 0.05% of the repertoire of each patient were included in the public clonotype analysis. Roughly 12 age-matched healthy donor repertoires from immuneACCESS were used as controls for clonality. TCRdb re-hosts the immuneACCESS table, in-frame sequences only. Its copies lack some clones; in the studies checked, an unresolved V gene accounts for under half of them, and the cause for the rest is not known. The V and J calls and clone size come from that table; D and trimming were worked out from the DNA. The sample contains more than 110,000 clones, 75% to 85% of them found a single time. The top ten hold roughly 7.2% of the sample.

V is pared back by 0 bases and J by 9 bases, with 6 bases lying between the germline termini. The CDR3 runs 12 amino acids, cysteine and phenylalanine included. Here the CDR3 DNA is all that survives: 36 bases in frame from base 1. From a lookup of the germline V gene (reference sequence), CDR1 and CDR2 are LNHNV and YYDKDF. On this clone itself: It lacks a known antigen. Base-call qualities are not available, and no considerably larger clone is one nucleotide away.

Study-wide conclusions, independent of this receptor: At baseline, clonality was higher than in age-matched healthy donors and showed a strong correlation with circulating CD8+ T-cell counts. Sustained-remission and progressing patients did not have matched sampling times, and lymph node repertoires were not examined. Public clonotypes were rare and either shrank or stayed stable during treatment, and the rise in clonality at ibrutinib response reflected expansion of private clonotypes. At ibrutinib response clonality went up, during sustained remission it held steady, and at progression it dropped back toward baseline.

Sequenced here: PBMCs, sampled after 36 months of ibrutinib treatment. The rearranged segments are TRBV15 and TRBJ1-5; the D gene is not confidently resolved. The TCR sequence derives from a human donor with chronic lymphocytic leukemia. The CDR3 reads CATSRDRGPQHF. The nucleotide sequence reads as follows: TGTGCCACCAGCAGAGATCGGGGGCCCCAGCATTTT.